These 20 T cell receptor beta chains came from one sample sequenced in a study of TET2 disruption in CD19-targeted CAR T cells. TCRdb's table, derived via immunoSEQ multiplex PCR, lists solely in-frame clones and lacks some. The sample table sets out about 1,800 clones. This sample's treatment: autologous CTL019 cells: CD19 CAR with 4-1BB and CD3 zeta domains. No antigen has been assigned to these receptors. Sequenced material: CD8+ T cells sorted from cultured blood T cells, taken for CD19 CAR T cell therapy. Receptors originate from a man aged 70 or older with chronic lymphocytic leukemia.

This clone is deemed medium-sized by its frequency. The read comes to an end 3 residues before the CDR3 does, leaving the germline J gene to fill in the end. The V and J genes are TRBV28 and TRBJ2-7; perhaps TRBD1 as D (5 bases). Germline CDR1 is MDHEN and CDR2 is SYDVKM. V was trimmed by 3 bases and J by 3 bases, leaving 6 bases between them. The CDR3 length is 12 residues. The sequenced CDR3 bases are TGTGCCAGCAGTTTTCAGGGCTACGAG. Residues: CASSFQGYE. The whole CDR3 protein reads CASSFQGYEQYF. Full variable domain (missing parts from reference TRBV28 and TRBJ2-7): DVKVTQSSRYLVKRTGEKVFLECVQDMDHENMFWYRQDPGLGLRLIYFSYDVKMKEKGDIPEGYSVSREKKERFSLILESASTNQTSMYLCASSFQGYEQYFGPGTRLTVT.

This clone counts as medium-sized by frequency. The sequence runs out 3 residues before the end of the CDR3; the remainder is reconstructed from the germline J gene. J is TRBJ2-2 and V is TRBV7-8, with TRBD1 matching 7 bases. V was pared by 4 bases and J by 0 bases, with 5 bases of the junction left unmatched. The CDR3 has 16 residues. Germline loops: CDR1 SGHVS, CDR2 FQNEAQ. The CDR3 loop is CASSSRQGTNTGELFF. The covered CDR3 bases are TGTGCCAGCAGCTCTCGACAGGGTACGAACACCGGGGAG. The variable domain in full, with the rest retrieved from reference TRBV7-8 and TRBJ2-2, is GAGVSQSPRYKVAKRGQDVALRCDPISGHVSLFWYQQALGQGPEFLTYFQNEAQLDKSGLPSDRFFAERPEGSVSTLKIQRTQQEDSAVYLCASSSRQGTNTGELFFGEGSRLTVL.

A note on this clone: The read ends 3 residues early relative to the CDR3; the germline J gene fills the gap. This chain connects TRBV7-7 to TRBJ1-2; D is perhaps TRBD1 (5 bases). Germline assignment: CDR1 SSHAT and CDR2 FNYEAQ (reference sequence). The CDR3 runs 14 residues. The part of the CDR3 DNA that was read is TGTGCCAGCAGCTTAGACAGGAGCACAGATACC. Its protein is CASSLDRSTDT. In full, the CDR3 reads CASSLDRSTDTYTF. The entire variable domain, with the rest obtained from reference TRBV7-7 and TRBJ1-2, is as follows: GAGVSQSPRYKVTKRGQDVTLRCDPISSHATLYWYQQALGQGPEFLTYFNYEAQPDKSGLPSDRFSAERPEGSISTLTIQRTEQRDSAMYRCASSLDRSTDTYTFGSGTRLTVV.

Details on this clone: The sequenced fragment ends 3 residues before the CDR3 boundary, so the rest is inferred from the germline J gene. The rearrangement links TRBV11-2 to TRBJ1-2; D perhaps matches TRBD1 (5 bases). Germline-derived CDR1 and CDR2 are SGHAT and FQNNGV. CDR3 size: 12 residues. CDR3 DNA, as far as it was read: TGTGCCAGCAGCTTAGGGGGGGGTGAC. It yields the protein CASSLGGGD. The whole CDR3 protein reads CASSLGGGDYTF.

Note on this clone: The CDR3 goes on 3 residues after the read ends, and that part is filled in from the germline J gene. This sequence joins TRBV7-9 and TRBJ1-2; 7 nucleotides line up with TRBD1. This CDR3 region has 13 residues. Germline values: CDR1 SEHNR, CDR2 FQNEAQ (reference sequence). The sequenced part of the CDR3 DNA is TGTGCCAGCAGCTGGACAGGCCCCCGGGAC. Translation: CASSWTGPRD. The full CDR3 sequence reads CASSWTGPRDYTF.

This clone is called medium-sized based on its frequency. The CDR3 is cut off 3 residues early in the read; its end comes from the germline J gene. V gene TRBV5-6 combines with J gene TRBJ2-1; a weak D match, TRBD1 (7 bases). From germline, CDR1 is SGHDT and CDR2 YYEEEE. The V gene lost 3 bases and the J gene lost 4 bases, with 14 bases spanning the gap. The CDR3 runs to 15 residues. This CDR3 reads CASSSGAGGYNEQFF. The covered CDR3 bases are TGTGCCAGCAGCTCTGGGGCAGGGGGGTACAATGAG.

For this clone: The read gets to within 3 residues of the CDR3 end, and the germline J gene fills in the rest. V usage is TRBV19 and J usage is TRBJ1-2, with TRBD1 as a possible D gene (5 bases). This CDR3 has 18 residues. Germline V gene data show CDR1 as LNHDA and CDR2 as SQIVND (reference sequence). This CDR3 reads CASSIASGLAVLYNEYTF. CDR3 DNA (partial): TGTGCCAGTAGTATAGCTTCGGGACTAGCGGTGCTATACAATGAA.

Its frequency marks this clone as medium-sized. The sequenced part of the CDR3 DNA is TGCGCCAGCAGCTTGGATGCCTTAGGGTCTGGGGCCAACGTC. It specifies CASSLDALGSGANV. The CDR3 in its entirety is CASSLDALGSGANVLTF. V and J are TRBV5-1 and TRBJ2-6, with unresolved D. The read ends 3 residues before the CDR3 terminus; that terminus is restored from the germline J gene. Germline V gene sequence: CDR1 SGHRS, CDR2 YFSETQ. The V and J ends lost 0 bases and 1 base respectively, with 11 bases between them. This CDR3 is 17 amino acids long. Filled out from reference TRBV5-1 and TRBJ2-6, the complete variable domain reads KAGVTQTPRYLIKTRGQQVTLSCSPISGHRSVSWYQQTPGQGLQFLFEYFSETQRNKGNFPGRFSGRQFSNSRSEMNVSTLELGDSALYLCASSLDALGSGANVLTFGAGSRLTVL.

Note on this clone: Read data end 3 residues before the CDR3 end; the end is taken from the germline J gene. The chain couples TRBV28 to TRBJ2-7; D is ambiguous. This CDR3 has 12 residues. Germline V CDR1 and CDR2: MDHEN, SYDVKM. V lost 3 bases and J 3 bases, leaving 6 bases between the germline ends. This chain's CDR3 is CASSFTNYEQYF. The DNA read from the CDR3 is TGTGCCAGCAGTTTTACTAACTACGAG.

Frequency places this clone as medium-sized. From the germline J gene comes the end of the CDR3, since the read stops 3 residues before it. The chain uses TRBV6-4 and TRBJ2-2, with D perhaps TRBD1 (5 bases). V gave up 6 bases and J gave up 1 base, with 9 bases separating them. The germline V gene has CDR1 MRHNA and CDR2 SNTAGT. CDR3 length: 14 residues. The sequenced part of the CDR3 DNA is TGTGCCAGCAGCCATGGACAGAACACCGGGGAG. As protein: CASSHGQNTGE. The whole CDR3 sequence is CASSHGQNTGELFF.

This clone is labeled medium-sized based on frequency. The CDR3 end lies 3 residues beyond the end of the read and is filled in from the germline J gene. This chain connects TRBV13 to TRBJ2-7; TRBD1 is a possible D gene (5 bases). There are 16 residues in the CDR3. Trimming took 4 bases from V and 4 from J, leaving 20 bases between them. Germline V gene lookup returns CDR1 PRHDT and CDR2 FYEKMQ (reference sequence). The CDR3 is CASSSLVGRDRYEQYF. CDR3 DNA, as far as it was read: TGTGCCAGCAGCTCCCTAGTGGGCAGGGATCGTTACGAG.

A remark on this clone: The read stops 3 residues short of the end of the CDR3; the missing end is completed from the germline J gene. V is TRBV10-2 and J is TRBJ1-1; D is perhaps TRBD1 (5 bases). V lost 6 bases, J lost 4 bases, and 21 bases lay in between. From germline, CDR1 is WSHSY and CDR2 SAAADI. The CDR3 length is 16 residues. CDR3 DNA, as far as it was read: TGCGCCAGCAGCGATCTTCTAGGGGAGTTGGGCACTGAA. Translating gives CASSDLLGELGTE. From start to end, the CDR3 is CASSDLLGELGTEAFF.

Comments on this clone: Coverage ceases 3 residues before the CDR3 finishes, and the germline J gene fills in the end. The chain employs TRBV19 and TRBJ1-2; 7 bases line up with TRBD1. The V gene's germline CDR1 is LNHDA and CDR2 SQIVND (reference sequence). This CDR3 is built from 12 residues. Partial CDR3 DNA: TGTGCCAGTGGAACAGGGGACAATGAC. It is translated as CASGTGDND. The full CDR3 reads CASGTGDNDYTF.

To note about this clone: Read sequence stops 3 residues before the CDR3 end, and the germline J gene provides the missing end. The rearrangement links TRBV7-9 to TRBJ1-2; a weak D match, TRBD1 (6 bases). Germline V gene sequence: CDR1 SEHNR, CDR2 FQNEAQ (reference sequence). The CDR3 contains 15 residues. The DNA read from the CDR3 is TGTGCCAGCAGCGCCTCCGGGACTAGGGACAATGAC. Translation: CASSASGTRDND. The full CDR3 protein is CASSASGTRDNDYTF.

In terms of frequency, this clone is medium-sized. Read sequence stops 3 residues before the CDR3 end, and the germline J gene provides the missing end. The chain combines TRBV2 with TRBJ2-7; the D gene is possibly TRBD1 (5 bases). Trimming removed 3 bases from V and 2 bases from J, with 11 bases in between. Germline assignment: CDR1 SNHLY and CDR2 FYNNEI. CDR3 length equals 14 residues. Incomplete CDR3 DNA: TGTGCCAGCAGTGATAGCCAGACAGCCTACGAG. Translated, it gives CASSDSQTAYE. The full CDR3 protein is CASSDSQTAYEQYF. Drawing the rest from reference TRBV2 and TRBJ2-7, the complete variable domain is EPEVTQTPSHQVTQMGQEVILRCVPISNHLYFYWYRQILGQKVEFLVSFYNNEISEKSEIFDDQFSVERPDGSNFTLKIRSTKLEDSAMYFCASSDSQTAYEQYFGPGTRLTVT.

For this clone: Read data end 3 residues before the CDR3 end; the end is taken from the germline J gene. The chain links TRBV27 to TRBJ2-7, with 8 nucleotides matching TRBD1. The V gene's germline CDR1 is MNHEY and CDR2 SMNVEV (reference sequence). The CDR3 covers 12 residues. The junction had 2 bases not matched to a gene; V was cut back by 9 bases and J by 1 base. The part of the CDR3 DNA that was read is TGTGCCAGTGGGGACAGGTCCTACGAG. This encodes CASGDRSYE. In full, the CDR3 is CASGDRSYEQYF.

This clone ranks as large in terms of frequency. The DNA ends 3 residues before the CDR3 does, and the rest of the CDR3 is filled in from the germline J gene. The identical CDR3 is also encoded by other nucleotide sequences in the sample. The rearrangement uses TRBV11-3 and TRBJ2-1, with 7 bases identical to TRBD2. The CDR3 is 14 amino acids. The trim removed 1 base at V and 5 bases at J, leaving 2 bases unmatched. CDR1 SGHNT and CDR2 YENEEA come from the germline V gene. CDR3 DNA, as far as it was read: TGTGCCAGCAGCTTAGCGGGACTAAACAATGAG. Translating gives CASSLAGLNNE. The full CDR3 is CASSLAGLNNEQFF.

This clone ranks as medium-sized in terms of frequency. Partial CDR3 DNA: TGTGCCAGCAGTGAAGCCCCTGGGGCAGGCTATCAGCCC. It yields the protein CASSEAPGAGYQP. The full CDR3 protein is CASSEAPGAGYQPQHF. This chain connects TRBV6-1 to TRBJ1-5; D is possibly TRBD1 (5 bases). Read sequence stops 3 residues before the CDR3 end, and the germline J gene provides the missing end. The CDR3 consists of 16 residues. Germline CDR1 and CDR2: MNHNS and SASEGT. Trimming pared 0 bases from V and 5 bases from J, leaving 14 bases between.

This clone is labeled medium-sized based on frequency. Read sequence stops 3 residues before the CDR3 end, and the germline J gene provides the missing end. The rearrangement uses TRBV20-1 and TRBJ2-1, with 11 bases that match TRBD2. Germline lookup yields CDR1 DFQATT and CDR2 SNEGSKA (reference sequence). V gave up 1 base and J gave up 9 bases; unmatched junction bases: 8. The CDR3 contains 15 residues. CDR3 loop: CSARVPTSGGLEQFF. The part of the CDR3 DNA that was read is TGCAGTGCTAGAGTTCCAACTAGCGGGGGACTTGAG.

About this clone: The CDR3 goes on 3 residues after the read ends, and that part is filled in from the germline J gene. This chain links TRBV28 with TRBJ2-1, with 8 bases aligning to TRBD1. The ends lost 6 bases at V and 8 bases at J; junction bases unmatched: 15. This CDR3 comprises 16 residues. CDR1 MDHEN and CDR2 SYDVKM come from the germline V gene. CDR3 DNA (partial): TGTGCCAGCAGCCCCCGACGGACAGGGCTTTCCGATGAG. The encoded protein is CASSPRRTGLSDE. The whole CDR3 region reads CASSPRRTGLSDEQFF. Filled out from reference TRBV28 and TRBJ2-1, the complete variable domain reads DVKVTQSSRYLVKRTGEKVFLECVQDMDHENMFWYRQDPGLGLRLIYFSYDVKMKEKGDIPEGYSVSREKKERFSLILESASTNQTSMYLCASSPRRTGLSDEQFFGPGTRLTVL.